The present TCR beta chain was sequenced within a study of T cells after posttransplantation cyclophosphamide. Produced via immunoSEQ multiplex PCR; TCRdb's table is partial and in-frame only. The sample was found to contain 40,000 to 55,000 clones, and every one recurs. Germline V lookup: CDR1 SGHAT, CDR2 FQNNGV. The CDR3 spans 14 residues. With 11 bases clipped from V and 2 bases from J, the junction kept 8 bases outside the gene matches. This clone was counted many times. The source of this sequence is a man aged 35-49 years in good health, CMV-negative, and a related stem cell transplant donor. Sequenced input: PBMCs. This chain uses TRBV11-2 with TRBJ2-2; 7 nucleotides agree with TRBD2. CDR3 region: CAGQRGINTGELFF. The CDR3 DNA sequence: TGTGCCGGGCAGCGGGGAATTAACACCGGGGAGCTGTTTTTT.